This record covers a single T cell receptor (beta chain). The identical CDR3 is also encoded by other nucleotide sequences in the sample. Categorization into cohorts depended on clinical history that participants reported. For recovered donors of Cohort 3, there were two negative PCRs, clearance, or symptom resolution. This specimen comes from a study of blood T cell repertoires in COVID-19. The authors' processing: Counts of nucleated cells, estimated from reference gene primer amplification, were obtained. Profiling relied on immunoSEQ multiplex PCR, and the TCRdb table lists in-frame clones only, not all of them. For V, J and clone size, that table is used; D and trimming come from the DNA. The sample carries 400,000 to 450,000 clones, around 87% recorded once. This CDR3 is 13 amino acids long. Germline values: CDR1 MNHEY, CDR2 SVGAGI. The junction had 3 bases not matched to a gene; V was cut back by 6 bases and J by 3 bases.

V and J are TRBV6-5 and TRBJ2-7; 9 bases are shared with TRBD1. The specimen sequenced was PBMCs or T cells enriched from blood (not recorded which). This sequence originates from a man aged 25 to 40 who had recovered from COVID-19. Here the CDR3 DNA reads TGTGCCAGCAGGTCGGGACAGGGCTACGAGCAGTACTTC. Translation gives CASRSGQGYEQYF.